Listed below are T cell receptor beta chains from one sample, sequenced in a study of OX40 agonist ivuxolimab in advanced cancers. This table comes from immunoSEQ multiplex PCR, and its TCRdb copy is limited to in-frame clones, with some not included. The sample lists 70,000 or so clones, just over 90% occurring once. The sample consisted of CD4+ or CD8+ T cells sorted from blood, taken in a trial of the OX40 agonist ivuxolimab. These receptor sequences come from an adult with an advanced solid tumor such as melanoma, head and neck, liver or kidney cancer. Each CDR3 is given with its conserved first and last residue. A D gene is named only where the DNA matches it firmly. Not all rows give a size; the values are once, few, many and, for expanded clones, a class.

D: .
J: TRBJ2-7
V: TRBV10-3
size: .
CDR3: CAIKHRTIARVEQYF
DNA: TGTGCCATCAAGCACAGGACTATCGCTCGGGTGGAGCAGTACTTC

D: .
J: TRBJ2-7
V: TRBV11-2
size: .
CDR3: CASSYEIREQYF
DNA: TGTGCCAGCAGCTATGAAATCCGCGAGCAGTACTTC

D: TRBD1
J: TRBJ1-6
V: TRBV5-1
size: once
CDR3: CASSLEPTGSVYNSPLHF
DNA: TGCGCCAGCAGCTTGGAGCCGACAGGGTCTGTCTATAATTCACCCCTCCACTTT

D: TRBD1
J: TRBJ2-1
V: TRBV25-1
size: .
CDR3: CASSEYRTGLGGYNEQFF
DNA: TGTGCCAGCAGTGAATATAGGACAGGACTTGGGGGCTACAATGAGCAGTTCTTC

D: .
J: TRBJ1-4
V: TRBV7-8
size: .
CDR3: CASSPGTRLGSDEKLFF
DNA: TGTGCCAGCAGCCCGGGGACTCGGCTCGGGTCTGATGAAAAACTGTTTTTT

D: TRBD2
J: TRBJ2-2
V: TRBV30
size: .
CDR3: CAWRTTSSGPNTGELFF
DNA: TGTGCCTGGAGAACTACCTCTAGCGGGCCGAACACCGGGGAGCTGTTTTTT

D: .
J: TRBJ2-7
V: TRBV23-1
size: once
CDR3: CASSHLSRQGGTYEQYF
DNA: TGCGCCAGCAGTCATCTCTCTAGGCAGGGGGGTACCTACGAGCAGTACTTC

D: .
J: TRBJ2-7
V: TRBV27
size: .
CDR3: CASSLRSGPSYEQYF
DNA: TGTGCCAGCAGTTTAAGGAGCGGGCCCTCCTACGAGCAGTACTTC

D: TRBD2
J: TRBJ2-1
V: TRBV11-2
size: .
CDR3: CASRRTSGSTYNEQFF
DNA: TGTGCCAGCAGGAGGACTAGCGGGAGTACTTACAATGAGCAGTTCTTC

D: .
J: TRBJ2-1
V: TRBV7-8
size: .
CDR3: CASSLRLAQSSYNEQFF
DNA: TGTGCCAGCAGCCTAAGGTTGGCCCAAAGCTCCTACAATGAGCAGTTCTTC